A single sample is the source of the 8 T cell receptor beta chains below, sequenced in a study of shared clonotypes between healthy human individuals. The protocol was immunoSEQ multiplex PCR, while the TCRdb copy is restricted to in-frame clones and leaves out a portion. This sample has 650,000 to 700,000 clones; 90% occur once, and the top ten carry 30% to 40%. Sequencing input: memory CD8+ T cells from PBMCs. The subset was: CD45RO+ cells pooled with CCR7-negative TemRA cells. These receptors originate from a man younger than 35 in good health. Some clones in this sample may be carry-over from other donors' samples.

The chain uses TRBV5-4 and TRBJ2-1, with 8 positions matching TRBD1. Per the germline V gene, CDR1 is SGHNT and CDR2 is YYREEE (reference sequence). V lost 0 bases, J lost 5 bases, and 10 bases stayed unmatched. The CDR3 length is 17 residues. In DNA, the CDR3 is TGTGCCAGCAGCTTGGCCCAGAGACAGGGGACCAACAATGAGCAGTTCTTC. Amino acid sequence: CASSLAQRQGTNNEQFF.

The gene calls are TRBV5-4 and TRBJ1-3; perhaps TRBD1 as D (5 bases). The CDR3 has 15 amino acids. Deletions cut 0 bases from V and 1 base from J, with 8 bases between. Germline lookup yields CDR1 SGHNT and CDR2 YYREEE (reference sequence). The CDR3 is CASSLGAGSGNTIYF. CDR3 in DNA: TGTGCCAGCAGCTTGGGGGCAGGGTCTGGAAACACCATATATTTT.

The genes are TRBV15 and TRBJ2-3; TRBD2 is a possible D gene (7 bases). CDR1 and CDR2 (germline): LNHNV, YYDKDF (reference sequence). Trimming stripped 5 bases from V and 5 bases from J, with 17 bases between. The CDR3 sequence is 15 residues long. As DNA, the CDR3 is TGTGCCACCAGCGCGCTTAGGGGGGAGGGAGATACGCAGTATTTT. Its protein is CATSALRGEGDTQYF.

V gene TRBV7-6 combines with J gene TRBJ2-2, with D possibly being TRBD2 (5 bases). Trimming shortened V by 5 bases and J by 3 bases, and 13 bases separated the two germline ends. CDR3 length: 15 residues. CDR1 and CDR2 (germline): SGHVS, FNYEAQ. CDR3 in DNA: TGTGCCAGCAGCGTAGGCCCGGGGTACACCGGGGAGCTGTTTTTT. Amino acids: CASSVGPGYTGELFF. Full variable domain (remainder filled in from reference TRBV7-6 and TRBJ2-2): GAGVSQSPRYKVTKRGQDVALRCDPISGHVSLYWYRQALGQGPEFLTYFNYEAQQDKSGLPNDRFSAERPEGSISTLTIQRTEQRDSAMYRCASSVGPGYTGELFFGEGSRLTVL.

A single count supports this clone. This chain links TRBV14 with TRBJ2-7; D is undetermined. Trimming stripped 2 bases from V and 0 bases from J, with 5 bases between. Germline V CDR1 and CDR2: SGHDN, FVKESK. The CDR3 length is 13 residues. The CDR3 is CASSQYTSYEQYF. For the CDR3, the DNA is TGTGCCAGCAGCCAATACACCTCCTACGAGCAGTACTTC. Drawing the rest from reference TRBV14 and TRBJ2-7, the complete variable domain is EAGVTQFPSHSVIEKGQTVTLRCDPISGHDNLYWYRRVMGKEIKFLLHFVKESKQDESGMPNNRFLAERTGGTYSTLKVQPAELEDSGVYFCASSQYTSYEQYFGPGTRLTVT.

The chain has TRBV29-1 and TRBJ2-1, with TRBD2 as a possible D gene (6 bases). Per germline, CDR1 SQVTM and CDR2 ANQGSEA. The V gene lost 2 bases and the J gene lost 4 bases, with 21 bases spanning the gap. This CDR3 has 17 residues. The CDR3 region is CSVESPGVAKIYNEQFF. CDR3 sequence (DNA): TGCAGCGTTGAATCACCGGGGGTAGCGAAGATATACAATGAGCAGTTCTTC.

The chain is built from TRBV28 and TRBJ2-3; possibly TRBD1 or TRBD2 for D (7 bases each). Trimming removed 4 bases from V and 6 bases from J, with 11 bases in between. Germline V CDR1 and CDR2: MDHEN, SYDVKM. The CDR3 extends over 13 amino acids. In nucleotides, the CDR3 is TGTGCCAGCAGTTCCAGGGGGGGGGATACGCAGTATTTT. Translated: CASSSRGGDTQYF. Complete variable domain (other parts from reference TRBV28 and TRBJ2-3): DVKVTQSSRYLVKRTGEKVFLECVQDMDHENMFWYRQDPGLGLRLIYFSYDVKMKEKGDIPEGYSVSREKKERFSLILESASTNQTSMYLCASSSRGGDTQYFGPGTRLTVL.

The chain recombines TRBV5-1 with TRBJ2-1, with D perhaps given as TRBD1 or TRBD2 (5 bases each). This CDR3 region has 16 residues. The germline V gene has CDR1 SGHRS and CDR2 YFSETQ. The V end lost 1 base, the J end lost 3 bases, and 14 bases lay between the germline ends. The CDR3 DNA follows: TGCGCCAGCAGCTTGTCCCGGGACCCCTTCTACAATGAGCAGTTCTTC. Its protein is CASSLSRDPFYNEQFF.